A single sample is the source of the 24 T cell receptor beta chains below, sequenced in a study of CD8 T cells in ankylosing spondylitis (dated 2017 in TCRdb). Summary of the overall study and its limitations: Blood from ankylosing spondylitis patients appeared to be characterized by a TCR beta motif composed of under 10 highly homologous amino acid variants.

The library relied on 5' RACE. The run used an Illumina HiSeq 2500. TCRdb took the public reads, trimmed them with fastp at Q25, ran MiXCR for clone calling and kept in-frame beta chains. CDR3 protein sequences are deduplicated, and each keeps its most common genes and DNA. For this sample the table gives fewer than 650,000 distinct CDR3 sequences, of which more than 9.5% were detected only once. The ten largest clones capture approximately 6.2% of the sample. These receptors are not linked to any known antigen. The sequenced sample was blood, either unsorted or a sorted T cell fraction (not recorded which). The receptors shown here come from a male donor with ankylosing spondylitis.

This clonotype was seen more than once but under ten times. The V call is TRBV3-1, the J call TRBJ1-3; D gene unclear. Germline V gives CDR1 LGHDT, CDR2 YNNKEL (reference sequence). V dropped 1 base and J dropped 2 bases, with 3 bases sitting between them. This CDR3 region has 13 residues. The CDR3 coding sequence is TGTGCCAGCAGCCAAGTTCCTGGAAACACCATATATTTT. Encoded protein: CASSQVPGNTIYF.

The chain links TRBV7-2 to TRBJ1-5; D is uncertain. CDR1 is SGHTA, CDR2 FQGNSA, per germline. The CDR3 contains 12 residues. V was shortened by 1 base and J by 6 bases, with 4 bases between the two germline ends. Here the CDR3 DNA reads TGTGCCAGCAGCTTAGACCTTCAGCCCCAGCATTTT. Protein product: CASSLDLQPQHF.

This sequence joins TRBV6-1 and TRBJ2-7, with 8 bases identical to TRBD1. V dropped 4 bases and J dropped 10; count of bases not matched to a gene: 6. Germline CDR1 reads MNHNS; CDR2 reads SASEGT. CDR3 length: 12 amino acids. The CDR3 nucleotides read TGTGCCAGCAGTGGGACAGGGATATCTCAGTACGTC. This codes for CASSGTGISQYV.

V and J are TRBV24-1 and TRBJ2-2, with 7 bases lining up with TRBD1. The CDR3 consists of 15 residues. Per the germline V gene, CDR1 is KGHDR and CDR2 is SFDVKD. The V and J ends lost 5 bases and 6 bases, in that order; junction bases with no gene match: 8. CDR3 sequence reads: CATSALSTGPGELFF. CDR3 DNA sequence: TGTGCCACCAGTGCCCTGTCGACAGGGCCCGGGGAGCTGTTTTTT.

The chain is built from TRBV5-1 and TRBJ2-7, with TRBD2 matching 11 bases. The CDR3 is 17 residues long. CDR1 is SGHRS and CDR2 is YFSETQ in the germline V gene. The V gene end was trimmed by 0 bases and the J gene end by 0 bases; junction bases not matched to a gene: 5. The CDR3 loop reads CASSLGLAGSYSYEQYF. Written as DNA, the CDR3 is TGCGCCAGCAGCTTGGGACTAGCGGGATCTTACTCCTACGAGCAGTACTTC. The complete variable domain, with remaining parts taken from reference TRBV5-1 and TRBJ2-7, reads KAGVTQTPRYLIKTRGQQVTLSCSPISGHRSVSWYQQTPGQGLQFLFEYFSETQRNKGNFPGRFSGRQFSNSRSEMNVSTLELGDSALYLCASSLGLAGSYSYEQYFGPGTRLTVT.

CDR3 protein: CASSFRLAGDLETQYF. The DNA of the CDR3 is TGTGCCAGCAGCTTCCGACTAGCGGGAGATCTAGAGACCCAGTACTTC. The V and J genes are TRBV3-1 and TRBJ2-5; 12 bases line up with TRBD2. CDR3 length: 16 residues. Unmatched junction bases numbered 8, after V lost 5 bases and J lost 4 bases. Germline V gives CDR1 LGHDT, CDR2 YNNKEL (reference sequence).

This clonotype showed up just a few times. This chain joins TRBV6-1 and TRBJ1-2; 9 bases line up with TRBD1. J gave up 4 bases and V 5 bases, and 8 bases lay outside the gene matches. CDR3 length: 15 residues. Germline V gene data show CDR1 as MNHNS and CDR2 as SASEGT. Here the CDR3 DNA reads TGTGCCAGCAGTCCCGCACAGGGGGCCGGCTATGGCTACACCTTC. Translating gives CASSPAQGAGYGYTF.

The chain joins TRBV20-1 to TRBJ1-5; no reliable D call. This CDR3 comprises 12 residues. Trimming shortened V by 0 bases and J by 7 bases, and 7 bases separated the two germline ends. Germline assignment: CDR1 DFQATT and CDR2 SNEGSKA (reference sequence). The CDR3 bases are TGCAGTGCTAGAGAAGGTTACCAGCCCCAGCATTTT. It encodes CSAREGYQPQHF.

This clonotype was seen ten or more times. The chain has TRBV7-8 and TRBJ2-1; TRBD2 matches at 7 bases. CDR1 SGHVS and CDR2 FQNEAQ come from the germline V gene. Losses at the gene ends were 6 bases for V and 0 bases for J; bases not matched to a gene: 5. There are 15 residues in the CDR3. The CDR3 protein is CASRVSGNSYNEQFF. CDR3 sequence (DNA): TGTGCCAGCAGGGTAAGCGGGAACTCCTACAATGAGCAGTTCTTC.

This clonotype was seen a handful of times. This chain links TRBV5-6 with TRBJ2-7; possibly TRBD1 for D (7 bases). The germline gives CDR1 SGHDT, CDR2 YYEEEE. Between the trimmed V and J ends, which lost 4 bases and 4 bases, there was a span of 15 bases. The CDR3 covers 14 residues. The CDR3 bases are TGTGCCAGCAGCCGGGAGACAGGGTGGTACGAGCAGTACTTC. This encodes CASSRETGWYEQYF.

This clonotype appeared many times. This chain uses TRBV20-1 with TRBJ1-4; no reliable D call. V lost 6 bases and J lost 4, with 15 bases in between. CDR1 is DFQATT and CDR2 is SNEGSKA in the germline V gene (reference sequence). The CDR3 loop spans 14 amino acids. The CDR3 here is CSADGPGINEKLFF. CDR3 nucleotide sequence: TGCAGTGCAGACGGACCGGGAATTAATGAAAAACTGTTTTTT.

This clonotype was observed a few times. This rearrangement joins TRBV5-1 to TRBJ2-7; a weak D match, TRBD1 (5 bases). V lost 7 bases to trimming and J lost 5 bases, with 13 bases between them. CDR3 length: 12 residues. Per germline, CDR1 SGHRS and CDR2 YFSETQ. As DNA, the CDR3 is TGCGCCAGCCACCAAGGGGTCAACGAGCAGTACTTC. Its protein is CASHQGVNEQYF. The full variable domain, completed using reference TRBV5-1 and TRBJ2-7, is KAGVTQTPRYLIKTRGQQVTLSCSPISGHRSVSWYQQTPGQGLQFLFEYFSETQRNKGNFPGRFSGRQFSNSRSEMNVSTLELGDSALYLCASHQGVNEQYFGPGTRLTVT.

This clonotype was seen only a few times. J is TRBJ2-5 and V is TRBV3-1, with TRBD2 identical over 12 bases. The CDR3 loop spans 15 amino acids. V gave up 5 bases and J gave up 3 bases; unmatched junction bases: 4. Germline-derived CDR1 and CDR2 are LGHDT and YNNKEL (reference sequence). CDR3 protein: CASSYRTSGEETQYF. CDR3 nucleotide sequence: TGTGCCAGCAGCTACCGGACTAGCGGGGAAGAGACCCAGTACTTC.

Written as DNA, the CDR3 is TGCGCCAGCAGCACGGGACAGGGGGACACCGGGGAGCTGTTTTTT. Translated, it gives CASSTGQGDTGELFF. The gene calls are TRBV5-1 and TRBJ2-2; 11 bases fit TRBD1. The CDR3 loop spans 15 amino acids. With 4 bases clipped from V and 3 bases from J, the junction kept 2 bases outside the gene matches. The germline gives CDR1 SGHRS, CDR2 YFSETQ.

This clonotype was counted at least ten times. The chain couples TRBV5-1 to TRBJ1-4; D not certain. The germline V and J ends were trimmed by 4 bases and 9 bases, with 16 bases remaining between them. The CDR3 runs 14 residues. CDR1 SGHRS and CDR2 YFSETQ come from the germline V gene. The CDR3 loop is CASSPGGRAQKLFF. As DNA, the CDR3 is TGCGCCAGCAGCCCCGGAGGGAGGGCTCAAAAACTGTTTTTT. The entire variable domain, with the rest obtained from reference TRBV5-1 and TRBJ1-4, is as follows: KAGVTQTPRYLIKTRGQQVTLSCSPISGHRSVSWYQQTPGQGLQFLFEYFSETQRNKGNFPGRFSGRQFSNSRSEMNVSTLELGDSALYLCASSPGGRAQKLFFGSGTQLSVL.

The CDR3 DNA is TGTGCCAGCAGTGAACGTAGGGGTCCCTATGGCTACACCTTC. Protein sequence: CASSERRGPYGYTF. The gene calls are TRBV6-1 and TRBJ1-2; D might be TRBD1 (5 bases). Deletions cut 2 bases from V and 4 bases from J, with 11 bases between. This CDR3 is built from 14 residues. In germline, CDR1 is MNHNS, CDR2 SASEGT.

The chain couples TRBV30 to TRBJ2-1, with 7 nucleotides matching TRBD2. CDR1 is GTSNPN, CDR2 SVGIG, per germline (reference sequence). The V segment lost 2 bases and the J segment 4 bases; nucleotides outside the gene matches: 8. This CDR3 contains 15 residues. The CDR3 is CAWSFSGTGYNEQFF. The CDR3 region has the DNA TGTGCCTGGAGTTTCAGCGGGACCGGATACAATGAGCAGTTCTTC.

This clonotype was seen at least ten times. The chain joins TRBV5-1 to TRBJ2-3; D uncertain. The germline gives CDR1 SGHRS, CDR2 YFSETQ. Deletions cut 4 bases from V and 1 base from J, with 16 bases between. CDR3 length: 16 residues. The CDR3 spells CASSPRPTSGTDTQYF. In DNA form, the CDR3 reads TGCGCCAGCAGCCCCCGACCGACTTCCGGCACAGATACGCAGTATTTT. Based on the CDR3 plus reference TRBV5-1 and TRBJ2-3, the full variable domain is KAGVTQTPRYLIKTRGQQVTLSCSPISGHRSVSWYQQTPGQGLQFLFEYFSETQRNKGNFPGRFSGRQFSNSRSEMNVSTLELGDSALYLCASSPRPTSGTDTQYFGPGTRLTVL.

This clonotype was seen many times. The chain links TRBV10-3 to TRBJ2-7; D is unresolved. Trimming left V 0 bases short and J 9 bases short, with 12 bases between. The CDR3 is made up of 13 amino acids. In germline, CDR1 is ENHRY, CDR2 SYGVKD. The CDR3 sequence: CAISESPQIGQYV. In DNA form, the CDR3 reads TGTGCCATCAGTGAGTCACCGCAAATTGGGCAGTACGTC.

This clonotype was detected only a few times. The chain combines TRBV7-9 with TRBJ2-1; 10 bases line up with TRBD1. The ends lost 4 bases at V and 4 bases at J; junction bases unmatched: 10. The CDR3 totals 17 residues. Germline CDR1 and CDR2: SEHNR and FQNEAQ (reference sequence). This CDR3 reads CASSSYRGQGGYNEQFF. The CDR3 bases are TGTGCCAGCAGCTCTTATCGCGGACAGGGGGGGTACAATGAGCAGTTCTTC.

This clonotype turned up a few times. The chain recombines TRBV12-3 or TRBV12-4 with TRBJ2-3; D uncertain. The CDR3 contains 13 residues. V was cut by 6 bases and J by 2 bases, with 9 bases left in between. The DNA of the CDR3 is TGTGCCAGCAGGGACGACCTCACAGATACGCAGTATTTT. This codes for CASRDDLTDTQYF.

CDR3 coding DNA: TGCAGTGCTAGAGATTCCGGACAGGCCTTCACAGATACGCAGTATTTT. Residues: CSARDSGQAFTDTQYF. The V call is TRBV20-1, the J call TRBJ2-3, with 7 bases lining up with TRBD1. V shed 0 bases and J 2 bases; nucleotides not matched to a gene: 8. The CDR3 is 16 residues long. CDR1 and CDR2 (germline): DFQATT, SNEGSKA (reference sequence).

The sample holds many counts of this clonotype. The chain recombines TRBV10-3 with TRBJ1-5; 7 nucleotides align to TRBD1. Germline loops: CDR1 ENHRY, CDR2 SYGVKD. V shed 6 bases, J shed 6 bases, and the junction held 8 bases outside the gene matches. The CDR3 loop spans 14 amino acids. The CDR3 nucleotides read TGTGCCATCAGCGGGACAGCGGGACCTCAGCCCCAGCATTTT. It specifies CAISGTAGPQPQHF.

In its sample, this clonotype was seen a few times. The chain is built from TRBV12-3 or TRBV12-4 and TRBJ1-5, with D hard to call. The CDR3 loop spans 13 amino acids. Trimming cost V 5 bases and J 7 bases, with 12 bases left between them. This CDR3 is CASSPAAGQPQHF. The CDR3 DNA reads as TGTGCCAGCAGTCCAGCGGCCGGACAGCCCCAGCATTTT.